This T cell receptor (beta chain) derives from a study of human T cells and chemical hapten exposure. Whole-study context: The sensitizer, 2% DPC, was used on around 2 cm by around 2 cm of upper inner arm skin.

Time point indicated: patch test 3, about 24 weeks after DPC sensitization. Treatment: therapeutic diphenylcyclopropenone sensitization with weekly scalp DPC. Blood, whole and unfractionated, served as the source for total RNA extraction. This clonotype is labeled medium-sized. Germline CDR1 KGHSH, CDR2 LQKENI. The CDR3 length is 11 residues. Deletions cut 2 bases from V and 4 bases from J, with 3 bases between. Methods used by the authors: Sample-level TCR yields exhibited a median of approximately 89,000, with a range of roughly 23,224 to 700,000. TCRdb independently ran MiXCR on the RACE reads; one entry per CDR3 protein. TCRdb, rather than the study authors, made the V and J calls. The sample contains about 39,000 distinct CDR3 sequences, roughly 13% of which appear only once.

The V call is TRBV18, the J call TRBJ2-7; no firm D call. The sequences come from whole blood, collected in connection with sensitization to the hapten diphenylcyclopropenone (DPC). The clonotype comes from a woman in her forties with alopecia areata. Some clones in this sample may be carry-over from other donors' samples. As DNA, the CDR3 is TGTGCCAGCTCACCAGGGTACGAGCAGTACTTC. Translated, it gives CASSPGYEQYF.